This TCR beta chain was profiled in a study of blood T cell repertoires in COVID-19. This CDR3 spans 16 amino acids. Germline-derived CDR1 and CDR2 are SGHRS and YFSETQ. Trimming cost V 1 base and J 5 bases; bases outside gene matches: 10. Profiled with immunoSEQ multiplex PCR; TCRdb holds only in-frame clones, not every one. The sample consists of approximately 220,000 clones, roughly 80% of them appearing once. The clonotype comes from a woman in her thirties or forties with acute COVID-19. V and J are TRBV5-1 and TRBJ2-7, with 9 bases matching TRBD2. The sequencing sample was made of PBMCs or T cells enriched from blood (not recorded which). The CDR3 DNA sequence: TGCGCCAGCAGCTTGAGTTTTAGCGGGAGAAGAGACGAGCAGTACTTC. Translation gives CASSLSFSGRRDEQYF.